The 2 T cell receptor beta chains given below trace back to one sample, sequenced in a study of radiotherapy plus CTLA-4 blockade in lung cancer. Repertoires were generated with immunoSEQ multiplex PCR, while TCRdb's copy carries only in-frame clones and drops some. The profile shows roughly 54,000 clones, roughly three quarters of them singletons. The specimen comprised peripheral blood, sampled from a patient treated with radiotherapy plus ipilimumab. The source is a human donor with non-small cell lung cancer who had a partial response to radiotherapy plus ipilimumab.

V and J are TRBV10-1 and TRBJ2-7, with TRBD2 matching 10 bases. In germline, CDR1 is WNHNN, CDR2 SYGVQD (reference sequence). The CDR3 consists of 15 residues. V shed 3 bases, J shed 3 bases, and the junction held 5 bases outside the gene matches. The CDR3 DNA follows: TGCGCCAGCAGTGAAGGTAGCGGGGGGCTCTACGAGCAGTACTTC. It yields the protein CASSEGSGGLYEQYF.

This chain joins TRBV20-1 and TRBJ2-5, with D maybe TRBD2 (6 bases). The CDR3 sequence is 11 residues long. The germline CDR1 and CDR2 sequences are DFQATT and SNEGSKA (reference sequence). V was trimmed by 1 base and J by 11 bases, leaving 11 bases between them. The CDR3 spells CSARAGTPQYF. The CDR3, as DNA: TGCAGTGCTAGAGCCGGGACTCCGCAGTACTTC.